The sequence of this T cell receptor (beta chain) was determined in a study of cytomegalovirus exposure and HLA in healthy donors (dated by TCRdb to about 2017). About the investigation overall: According to an earlier analysis of a few hundred of the donors, 150 million to 200 million T cells yielded 100 million or so unique TCR beta sequences and roughly 280 Gb of sequence data. An early release that covered some 640 HLA-typed donors contained approximately 300 gigabases of sequencing data and tens of millions of unique TCR sequences. Of the 350 to 450 genotyped donors, about 80% fell in the genetic ancestry cluster associated with self-reported Caucasian donors. The aim of the study was to test whether cataloging public T cell receptors could identify signatures of past pathogen exposure. The T cell repertoires of 670 or so subjects were profiled by immunosequencing and related to cytomegalovirus serostatus. A separate validation cohort of some 130 different subjects was used in addition to the approximately 700-subject first cohort. High-throughput TCR immunosequencing, statistical association of individual TCRs with disease status, and machine learning were combined to predict cytomegalovirus infection status. A later analysis re-examined previously published TCR beta repertoires from roughly 650 donors and added high-resolution HLA genotyping to investigate patterns of TCR occurrence. The later analysis used no new phenotypic data to find candidate immune exposures, relying instead on TCR beta sequences and their occurrence across donors. To decide whether each TCR beta V gene segment behaved as functional or pseudogenic, an earlier analysis of some 600 of the donors relied on high-throughput TCR beta sequencing. Donor age, sex, ethnicity and CMV serostatus were compiled together with the repertoire data. A later genetic analysis used genome-wide SNP genotypes for about 55% of the 666 donors, treating that subset as a discovery cohort. Every repertoire in the discovery cohort had been generated on one and the same sequencing platform. HLA typing covered class I and class II loci at four-digit resolution. The number of typed donors differed by locus: roughly 620-630 for A, B, C, DRB1 and DQB1; 522 for DQA1; around 580 for DPA1; and about 450 for DPB1. Four to six DR-DQ haplotypes were handled as single units for association and clustering, since linkage in the cohort was strong. Among several hundred genotyped donors of the cohort, an average of around 250,000 unique TCR beta nucleotide sequences was sequenced per donor, of which about 18% were non-productive.

The investigation overall reported the following: In a later analysis, HLA-associated TCR beta chains were found to be more clonally expanded and to have lower generation probabilities than equally common non-associated chains. The authors suggested that the approach could potentially be extended to other disease states and immunological phenotypes. According to a later analysis, TCR association rates differed among HLA loci, with DRB1 alleles showing the most associated TCRs and HLA-C alleles showing the fewest. In vitro tests confirmed that a few of the cytomegalovirus-associated TCR beta chains recognize cytomegalovirus antigens. Most CMV-associated TCR beta chains appeared to be HLA-restricted in a later analysis, and the HLA associations seemed to be driven largely by CMV exposure. In an earlier analysis of about 550 of the donors, most TCR beta V segments were observed in productive rearrangements about 87% or about 30% of the time, broadly matching IMGT annotations. The earlier analysis of about 600 of the donors excluded some 15 rarely observed V segments, including chromosome 9 orphons, because counts were too low. Most TCR sequences were seen in very few donors, while some public TCRs were found in many individuals. Because some donors lacked HLA typing at each locus, the association tests relied only on the typed subset. A total of roughly 160 TCR beta chains were listed by the study as associated with cytomegalovirus. The sequencing pipeline was judged likely to have produced a cluster of highly shared sequence variants as a technical artifact. A further reported finding was that TCR beta sequences accurately predicted the HLA-A and HLA-B alleles for most subjects in the first cohort. CMV serostatus was the only immune exposure information available for the cohort. When HLA alleles, especially DR and DQ, strongly co-occurred, attributing TCR associations to individual alleles was difficult. Specific HLA alleles were associated with 16,951 TCR beta sequences at a false discovery rate of 0.05 in a later analysis. Only TCR beta chains were sequenced in this cohort, and the absence of alpha or paired-chain data limited detectable features. Several of the top co-occurrence clusters appeared to be linked to parvovirus B19, influenza, CMV and Epstein-Barr virus, according to a later analysis. Linkage disequilibrium might explain the correlated functional status among segregating V segments, but an unknown experimental factor could not be excluded. A later genetic analysis associated a missense DCLRE1C variant with V-gene and J-gene trimming of TCR beta chains, and an independent cohort replicated the association. The presence/absence analyses assumed that sequencing depth was roughly uniform across donors, and that assumption may not be true. Because the 87-base-pair reads could not distinguish some IMGT-functional V segments, including TRBV6-2 and TRBV6-3, those segments were excluded. In a later genetic analysis, fewer N-insertions in productive TCRs were reported among donors in an Asian-associated ancestry cluster than the roughly 700-donor mean. In both the original and validation cohorts, the classifier was reported to diagnose cytomegalovirus status with high specificity and sensitivity.

The cohort comprised around 690 healthy bone marrow donors. All cohort members were sampled while nominally healthy, although unrecorded immune exposures were likely present. The donor tested CMV seropositive, placing the donor among the 250 to 350 seropositive members of the cohort. A peripheral blood sample was provided by each donor, and peripheral blood mononuclear cells were used for TCR beta sequencing. The Qiagen DNeasy Blood Extraction Kit was used to extract genomic DNA from the blood cell samples. Library creation used the immunoSEQ multiplex PCR assay. The multiplex PCR relied on a mix of 60 forward primers for TCR Vbeta segments and 13 reverse primers for TCR Jbeta segments. The CDR3 region of rearranged TCR beta genes was amplified from genomic DNA by a multiplex PCR assay. Amplified TCR beta libraries were sequenced as 87-base-pair reads on the Illumina HiSeq System. The authors' pipeline ran thus. A later analysis tallied tens of millions of unique TCR beta chains across the 600 to 700 repertoires, and some 12 million of those chains were shared by two or more donors. A nearest-neighbor algorithm error-corrected the raw reads and collapsed the reads into unique sequences, merging closely related sequences to remove PCR and sequencing errors. V, D and J gene segments were assigned by aligning CDR3 sequences to IMGT reference sequences. For a sequence to be retained, at least a six-nucleotide match to both a V gene segment and a J gene segment was required. A rearrangement was called productive if the CDR3 had no stop codons and remained in frame with V and J, and every other rearrangement was called non-productive. CDR3 was defined according to IMGT convention as the region running from the second conserved V-encoded cysteine to the conserved J-encoded phenylalanine. In an earlier analysis of around 570 of the donors, sequences lacking an unambiguous match to a single V gene segment were excluded. In an earlier analysis of 587 of the donors, V segments were called functional above 56.7% productive rearrangements and were called segregating when the between-donor standard deviation exceeded 5%. To diagnose cytomegalovirus status from the catalog of TCR beta chain sequences, a statistical classification framework was built. A later analysis assigned V and J genes by comparing TCR nucleotide sequences with IMGT/GENE-DB human TR gene sequences. In a later analysis, CDR3 sequences and most-parsimonious VDJ recombination scenarios were assigned using the TCRdist pipeline. In a later analysis, each TCR beta chain was defined by its CDR3 amino acid sequence together with its V-gene family, and reads without a unique V-gene family were excluded. To address suspected cross-contamination and a sequencing artifact, a later analysis removed approximately 600 highly shared, low-generation-probability nucleotide sequences. In a later analysis, a clonal expansion index for each public chain was calculated from normalized within-repertoire ranks of inferred template counts. A later analysis computed generation probabilities with a VDJ recombination model fitted to out-of-frame rearrangements, and checked the results against IGoR. A later analysis scored TCR-TCR, TCR-HLA and TCR-CMV co-occurrence with hypergeometric tests, applying a repertoire-size bias correction to TCR pairs. False discovery rates were estimated in a later analysis by permuting HLA or CMV assignments 20 times. In a later analysis, co-occurring TCRs were grouped with DBSCAN, and TCRdist sequence similarity was added when clustering was performed within HLA-allele-positive subsets. Repertoires with fewer than 30,000 or more than 120,000 public chains were left out of co-occurrence clustering, as were five repertoires with anomalous nucleotide sharing. Entries here come from immuneACCESS through TCRdb and include only in-frame sequences with V and J called. Some clones fail to appear in such tables; in the studies checked, an unresolved V gene covers under half of the shortfall, and the cause of the remainder is unknown. The DNA was the basis for D and trimming; V, J and clone size are from that table. The sample includes roughly 180,000 clones, with 70% to 90% observed a single time. Of the sample, 7.5% to 10% is held by the ten largest clones.

V and J are truncated by 2 bases and 0 bases respectively, leaving an intervening sequence of 9 bases. CDR1 and CDR2 (SGHNT, YYREEE) derive from the germline V gene (reference sequence). From cysteine to phenylalanine, the CDR3 is 15 amino acids long. The retained sequence is limited to the CDR3, 45 bases, with the frame set at the first base. For this clone: The clone's antigen remains unknown. Nothing much larger sits one base from this clone, and base qualities are not available.

Here the chain combines TRBV5-4 and TRBJ2-1, with TRBD2 perhaps the D gene, on 5 matching bases. Sample: PBMCs. This clonotype originated in a man aged 18 to 35 in good health and CMV-seropositive. This receptor carries the CDR3 CASSFGINSYNEQFF. The DNA reads as follows: TGTGCCAGCAGCTTCGGGATCAACTCCTACAATGAGCAGTTCTTC.